This entry concerns a single T cell receptor (beta chain). What it binds is unknown. Some clones are missing from TCRdb's copy, which holds only in-frame ones; the method was immunoSEQ multiplex PCR. The table includes over 1.5 million clones, around 98% detected once. This specimen comes from a study of shared clonotypes between healthy human individuals. The germline gives CDR1 GTSNPN, CDR2 SVGIG (reference sequence). This CDR3 is built from 15 residues. The V and J ends lost 1 base and 2 bases, in that order; junction bases with no gene match: 5. Study conclusions and caveats: Between four donors, naive CD4 clonotypes were shared at a level of around 4.9%. Though the depth was large, rarefaction showed that sorted-subset sequencing was incomplete.

The chain combines TRBV30 with TRBJ2-3; 8 bases fit TRBD2. Input material: naive CD4+ T cells sorted from blood. As to subset: CD45RA+ positively selected. This TCR was sampled from a man aged 30 to 45 in good health. The CDR3 loop reads CAWSGLAGLTDTQYF. The CDR3 region has the DNA TGTGCCTGGAGTGGGCTAGCGGGCCTCACAGATACGCAGTATTTT.